One sample yielded the 12 T cell receptor beta chains listed below, sequenced in a study of cytomegalovirus exposure and HLA in healthy donors. PCR primers comprised 60 Vbeta and 13 Jbeta primers. This table comes from immunoSEQ multiplex PCR, and its TCRdb copy is limited to in-frame clones, with some not included. The sample has some 110,000 clones; roughly a tenth are singletons. Sequencing was performed on PBMCs. The receptors shown here come from a man aged 40-49 years in good health and CMV-seropositive.

The V and J genes are TRBV6-1 and TRBJ1-5; a possible D gene is TRBD1 (6 bases). With 7 bases removed from V and 0 bases from J, the gap between germline ends came to 13 bases. The CDR3 contains 15 residues. The germline V gene has CDR1 MNHNS and CDR2 SASEGT. The CDR3: CASNQGFPSNQPQHF. The CDR3 nucleotides are TGTGCCAGCAATCAGGGGTTTCCTAGCAATCAGCCCCAGCATTTT.

The chain joins TRBV10-3 to TRBJ2-3; D perhaps matches TRBD2 (6 bases). Trimming pared 7 bases from V and 2 bases from J, leaving 16 bases between. The germline V gene has CDR1 ENHRY and CDR2 SYGVKD. CDR3 length: 15 amino acids. CDR3 region: CAITRRGTTTDTQYF. The CDR3 nucleotides are TGTGCCATCACCAGGAGGGGAACTACCACAGATACGCAGTATTTT.

The V call is TRBV7-2, the J call TRBJ2-4; D might be TRBD2 (6 bases). Deletions cut 1 base from V and 8 bases from J, with 9 bases between. Germline V gives CDR1 SGHTA, CDR2 FQGNSA. The CDR3 consists of 13 residues. CDR3 nucleotides: TGTGCCAGCAGCTTAGGTACGGGAGACATTCAGTACTTC. Its translation is CASSLGTGDIQYF.

The rearrangement uses TRBV19 and TRBJ2-1, with 9 nucleotides matching TRBD1. The CDR3 consists of 15 residues. Trimming cost V 7 bases and J 10 bases; bases outside gene matches: 14. Germline CDR1 and CDR2: LNHDA and SQIVND (reference sequence). In DNA, the CDR3 is TGTGCCAGTACCCTAGAACAGGGGGCGATTACCGAGCAGTTCTTC. Translating gives CASTLEQGAITEQFF.

A few counts support this clone. This chain connects TRBV5-6 to TRBJ2-6; D is perhaps TRBD1 (5 bases). This CDR3 region has 15 residues. Trimming stripped 0 bases from V and 3 bases from J, with 7 bases between. Germline CDR1 reads SGHDT; CDR2 reads YYEEEE. CDR3 bases: TGTGCCAGCAGCTTGGAGGGGCATGGGGCCAACGTCCTGACTTTC. Protein product: CASSLEGHGANVLTF.

This clone was counted a few times. V and J are TRBV12-5 and TRBJ2-3, with TRBD2 matching over 16 bases. The CDR3 sequence is 18 residues long. Unmatched junction bases numbered 6, after V lost 5 bases and J lost 1 base. Germline V gene lookup returns CDR1 LGHNT and CDR2 FRNRAP. This CDR3 is CASGGTSGREGGTDTQYF. The CDR3 region has the DNA TGTGCTAGTGGTGGGACTAGCGGGAGGGAAGGGGGCACAGATACGCAGTATTTT. The variable domain in full, completed from reference TRBV12-5 and TRBJ2-3, reads DARVTQTPRHKVTEMGQEVTMRCQPILGHNTVFWYRQTMMQGLELLAYFRNRAPLDDSGMPKDRFSAEMPDATLATLKIQPSEPRDSAVYFCASGGTSGREGGTDTQYFGPGTRLTVL.

This clone was picked up a small number of times. The gene calls are TRBV30 and TRBJ2-1; 9 bases align to TRBD2. Germline CDR1 GTSNPN, CDR2 SVGIG (reference sequence). V was pared by 4 bases and J by 10 bases, with 8 bases of the junction left unmatched. This CDR3 is 13 amino acids long. Here the CDR3 reads CAWTGAGGREQFF. CDR3 nucleotides: TGTGCCTGGACAGGGGCGGGAGGGCGAGAGCAGTTCTTC. Supplemented by reference TRBV30 and TRBJ2-1, the full variable domain reads SQTIHQWPATLVQPVGSPLSLECTVEGTSNPNLYWYRQAAGRGLQLLFYSVGIGQISSEVPQNLSASRPQDRQFILSSKKLLLSDSGFYLCAWTGAGGREQFFGPGTRLTVL.

This chain joins TRBV20-1 and TRBJ1-2, with D possibly TRBD1 on 6 matching bases. Germline V gives CDR1 DFQATT, CDR2 SNEGSKA (reference sequence). CDR3 length equals 11 residues. V shed 2 bases and J shed 6 bases, with 7 bases lying between them. CDR3 nucleotide sequence: TGCAGTGCTAGAACAGGGAATGGCTACACCTTC. Its translation: CSARTGNGYTF.

This clone was seen a handful of times. The chain is built from TRBV15 and TRBJ2-3, with TRBD2 as a possible D gene (5 bases). The V end lost 3 bases, the J end lost 6 bases, and 13 bases lay between the germline ends. Germline V gene data show CDR1 as LNHNV and CDR2 as YYDKDF (reference sequence). The CDR3 extends over 14 amino acids. Here the CDR3 DNA reads TGTGCCACCAGCAGGGCCCGTCGAGGGGATACGCAGTATTTT. This gives the protein CATSRARRGDTQYF.

The chain has TRBV7-9 and TRBJ1-2; 7 bases fit TRBD1. V dropped 1 base and J dropped 7; count of bases not matched to a gene: 6. Germline V lookup: CDR1 SEHNR, CDR2 FQNEAQ (reference sequence). The CDR3 length is 14 residues. The DNA for the CDR3 is TGTGCCAGCAGCTTAGATAGGGGGCTTGTTGGCTACACCTTC. Translation gives CASSLDRGLVGYTF.

The chain has TRBV6-1 and TRBJ2-7, with a weak D call TRBD1 (5 bases). The germline V and J ends were trimmed by 1 base and 7 bases, with 14 bases remaining between them. The CDR3 is 14 residues long. CDR1 is MNHNS and CDR2 is SASEGT in the germline V gene. The DNA of the CDR3 is TGTGCCAGCAGTGAAGTGAGGTACAGGCCTGAGCAGTACTTC. It specifies CASSEVRYRPEQYF.

The chain links TRBV6-5 to TRBJ2-7, with 8 bases matching TRBD1. CDR1 MNHEY and CDR2 SVGAGI come from the germline V gene. The CDR3 contains 15 residues. Trimming cost V 0 bases and J 5 bases; bases outside gene matches: 6. CDR3 nucleotides: TGTGCCAGCAGTTACTCGAAGGGACAGGTCGACGAGCAGTACTTC. Residues: CASSYSKGQVDEQYF.